These T cell receptor beta chains were read from a single sample in a study of blood T cell repertoires in COVID-19. Only in-frame clones appear in the TCRdb table, and some are missing; sequencing was by immunoSEQ multiplex PCR. The sample has roughly 380,000 clones; approximately 81% are singletons. The sequencing sample was made of peripheral blood. These receptors all stem from a woman between 18 and 30 years old with acute or convalescent COVID-19. CDR3s include the opening cysteine and the closing phenylalanine or tryptophan. The order of the fields is J gene, clone size, D gene, V gene, CDR3 protein, CDR3 DNA. The D gene is left open where the match is weak. Expanded clones are given a class, and other clones once, few, many or no size at all.

TRBJ2-2,NA,NA,TRBV4-1,CASSPLESTNTGELFF,TGCGCCAGCAGCCCTTTAGAGTCTACGAACACCGGGGAGCTGTTTTTT
TRBJ2-3,NA,NA,TRBV24-1,CATSDLADTQYF,TGTGCCACCAGTGATCTAGCAGATACGCAGTATTTT
TRBJ2-7,NA,NA,TRBV29-1,CSATVYEQYF,TGCAGCGCGACGGTCTACGAGCAGTACTTC
TRBJ1-1,NA,NA,TRBV7-8,CASSLVGGATEAFF,TGTGCCAGCAGCTTAGTCGGAGGGGCAACTGAAGCTTTCTTT
TRBJ1-4,few,NA,TRBV19,CASSIDTGLNEKLFF,TGTGCCAGTAGTATAGATACAGGGCTGAATGAAAAACTGTTTTTT
TRBJ2-2,NA,NA,TRBV6-5,CASSYFPQGSGGELFF,TGTGCCAGCAGTTACTTCCCCCAGGGTTCCGGCGGGGAGCTGTTTTTT
TRBJ1-6,NA,TRBD1,TRBV5-6,CASRQVRSAGQRNSPLHF,TGTGCCAGCAGACAGGTCCGGTCTGCGGGACAGCGGAATTCACCCCTCCACTTT
TRBJ2-3,NA,TRBD1,TRBV5-3,CARSFPTRTTGLKGDTQYF,TGTGCCAGAAGCTTCCCAACACGTACGACAGGGTTGAAGGGAGATACGCAGTATTTT
TRBJ1-4,NA,NA,TRBV2,CASRRREGEANEKLFF,TGTGCCAGCAGACGGAGGGAGGGAGAAGCTAATGAAAAACTGTTTTTT
TRBJ1-1,NA,NA,TRBV9,CASSVDPGANTEAFF,TGTGCCAGCAGCGTAGATCCAGGGGCGAACACTGAAGCTTTCTTT
TRBJ2-1,NA,NA,TRBV9,CASSVEGDSYNEQFF,TGTGCCAGCAGCGTAGAGGGAGACTCCTACAATGAGCAGTTCTTC
TRBJ1-4,NA,TRBD1,TRBV2,CASSDGQGAGEKLFF,TGTGCCAGCAGTGACGGACAGGGGGCAGGGGAAAAACTGTTTTTT
TRBJ2-1,NA,TRBD2,TRBV4-1,CASNQEPGTSGPGEQFF,TGCGCCAGCAACCAAGAACCCGGGACTAGTGGGCCCGGTGAGCAGTTCTTC
TRBJ1-1,NA,NA,TRBV6-5,CASSIEAGKGMSAFF,TGTGCCAGCAGCATAGAAGCAGGGAAGGGCATGTCTGCTTTCTTT
TRBJ2-5,NA,TRBD1,TRBV2,CASKQGQETQYF,TGTGCCAGCAAACAGGGGCAAGAGACCCAGTACTTC
TRBJ2-3,NA,NA,TRBV2,CASSDQLGDTQYF,TGTGCCAGCAGTGATCAACTAGGGGATACGCAGTATTTT
TRBJ2-7,NA,TRBD1,TRBV6-5,CASSYGDRDYEQYF,TGTGCCAGCAGTTACGGCGACAGGGACTACGAGCAGTACTTC
TRBJ2-7,NA,NA,TRBV5-1,CASSLWTPPYEQYF,TGCGCCAGCAGCCTCTGGACTCCCCCCTACGAGCAGTACTTC
TRBJ1-4,NA,TRBD1,TRBV3-1/TRBV3-2,CASSQEGDRLFF,TGTGCCAGCAGCCAAGAGGGGGACAGACTGTTTTTT
TRBJ1-6,NA,TRBD1,TRBV9,CASSAGTGPLSSYNSPLHF,TGTGCCAGCAGCGCTGGGACAGGGCCACTTAGCTCCTATAATTCACCCCTCCACTTT
TRBJ1-5,NA,NA,TRBV5-5,CASSLGRGVGQPQHF,TGTGCCAGCAGCTTGGGCCGCGGGGTTGGTCAGCCCCAGCATTTT
TRBJ1-6,NA,TRBD1,TRBV28,CASSLAGTGSENSPLHF,TGTGCCAGCAGTTTAGCGGGGACAGGGAGCGAAAATTCACCCCTCCACTTT
TRBJ2-1,once,TRBD2,TRBV7-3,CASSLTPAGAGGPWNEQFF,TGTGCCAGCAGCTTAACCCCCGCCGGGGCGGGAGGGCCCTGGAATGAGCAGTTCTTC
TRBJ2-7,NA,NA,TRBV9,CASSPHGSYEQYF,TGTGCCAGCAGCCCCCACGGGAGTTACGAGCAGTACTTC
TRBJ1-2,NA,TRBD1,TRBV6-5,CASSSHTRDRDYGYTF,TGTGCCAGCAGTTCACACACCAGAGACAGGGACTATGGCTACACCTTC
TRBJ2-2,NA,TRBD2,TRBV24-1,CATSGQSGLAGDFGTGELFF,TGTGCCACCAGTGGTCAGTCGGGACTAGCGGGAGATTTTGGCACCGGGGAGCTGTTTTTT
TRBJ1-2,NA,TRBD1,TRBV27,CASSLSQGDRYTF,TGTGCCAGCAGTTTGTCACAGGGGGATCGCTACACCTTC
TRBJ2-1,once,NA,TRBV3-1/TRBV3-2,CASSLYYNEQFF,TGTGCCAGCAGCCTCTACTACAATGAGCAGTTCTTC
TRBJ2-1,NA,TRBD2,TRBV7-2,CASSSGTSENNEQFF,TGTGCCAGCAGCTCCGGGACTAGCGAAAACAATGAGCAGTTCTTC
TRBJ1-2,NA,NA,TRBV27,CASSFSGGRLRGYTF,TGTGCCAGCAGTTTCAGTGGAGGACGGCTTCGGGGCTACACCTTC
TRBJ1-2,NA,NA,TRBV2,CASSAGLNYGYTF,TGTGCCAGCAGTGCAGGTCTTAACTATGGCTACACCTTC
TRBJ2-3,NA,TRBD2,TRBV6-1,CASSDQPGGPVADTQYF,TGTGCCAGCAGTGACCAACCGGGGGGGCCGGTGGCAGATACGCAGTATTTT
TRBJ2-2,NA,TRBD1,TRBV19,CASSMTGGVPGELFF,TGTGCCAGTAGCATGACAGGGGGAGTCCCCGGGGAGCTGTTTTTT
TRBJ1-5,NA,TRBD1,TRBV18,CASSPGTGEERQPQHF,TGTGCCAGCTCACCGGGGACAGGGGAGGAGAGGCAGCCCCAGCATTTT
TRBJ1-1,few,TRBD1,TRBV9,CASSGPDRGTEAFF,TGTGCCAGCAGCGGCCCAGACAGGGGCACTGAAGCTTTCTTT
TRBJ1-2,NA,NA,TRBV28,CASRRGGRYGYTF,TGTGCCAGCAGGCGGGGGGGCCGGTATGGCTACACCTTC
TRBJ1-1,NA,NA,TRBV12-5,CASGRRGEAFF,TGTGCTAGTGGTCGCAGAGGTGAAGCTTTCTTT
TRBJ2-5,NA,NA,TRBV7-3,CASRQGPQETQYF,TGTGCCAGCAGGCAGGGCCCCCAAGAGACCCAGTACTTC
TRBJ2-1,NA,NA,TRBV24-1,CATSDLTDGSSYNEQFF,TGTGCCACCAGTGATTTGACGGACGGGAGCTCCTACAATGAGCAGTTCTTC
TRBJ2-3,NA,NA,TRBV28,CASDAGAGTDTQYF,TGTGCCAGCGATGCAGGCGCTGGCACAGATACGCAGTATTTT
TRBJ1-2,NA,NA,TRBV15,CATSRDRADVSGYTF,TGTGCCACCAGCAGAGATCGAGCCGATGTCTCCGGCTACACCTTC
TRBJ1-3,NA,NA,TRBV6-6,CASSYSWGPGNTIYF,TGTGCCAGCAGTTACTCGTGGGGGCCGGGAAACACCATATATTTT
TRBJ2-1,NA,TRBD1,TRBV5-1,CASSSDLLGTGGDEQFF,TGCGCCAGCAGCTCCGATCTGCTTGGGACAGGGGGCGATGAGCAGTTCTTC
TRBJ1-3,NA,TRBD1,TRBV6-6,CASSYDTGAGNTIYF,TGTGCCAGCAGTTACGACACAGGGGCTGGAAACACCATATATTTT
TRBJ1-5,once,TRBD1,TRBV28,CASSSPGTENQPQHF,TGTGCCAGCAGTTCACCCGGGACAGAAAATCAGCCCCAGCATTTT
TRBJ1-4,NA,NA,TRBV5-1,CASSLGSTGEKLFF,TGCGCCAGCAGCTTGGGGTCAACGGGTGAAAAACTGTTTTTT
TRBJ1-1,NA,NA,TRBV2,CASTAGRSNTEAFF,TGTGCCAGCACCGCGGGCAGATCGAACACTGAAGCTTTCTTT
TRBJ2-7,few,NA,TRBV10-2,CASSEIGEPQSYEQYF,TGCGCCAGCAGTGAGATAGGAGAGCCCCAATCCTACGAGCAGTACTTC
TRBJ2-7,NA,NA,TRBV29-1,CSVVPGEAEQYF,TGCAGCGTTGTACCAGGGGAAGCCGAGCAGTACTTC
TRBJ1-1,NA,NA,TRBV4-2,CASSWGEAEAFF,TGTGCCAGCAGCTGGGGGGAGGCTGAAGCTTTCTTT